This TCR beta chain was identified during a study of T-cell memory formation after mild COVID-19. Study-level results: Specificity for SARS-CoV-2 was not confirmed among the second-wave clones peaking on day 37.

This clonotype was recorded at least ten times. The antigen remains undetermined. V was shortened by 0 bases and J by 6 bases, with 13 bases between the two germline ends. CDR3 size: 15 residues. Germline V CDR1 and CDR2: LGHNA, YNFKEQ. The TCR alpha and TCR beta cDNA libraries, bearing sample barcodes and UMIs, were generated by 5'RACE using constant-segment primers. One entry per CDR3 protein, called by TCRdb with MiXCR from the 5' RACE reads. The profile shows about 39,000 distinct CDR3 sequences, about 6% of them singletons. This chain joins TRBV4-2 and TRBJ2-3, with no clear D. This receptor was obtained from an adult who had mild COVID-19 (a few samples of this study predate the infection). Cell type and time point are not known. The sample taken for sequencing was PBMCs or a T cell subset sorted from them (not recorded which). The CDR3, as DNA: TGTGCCAGCAGCCAAGATGGAACCCTCTCGGATACGCAGTATTTT. Translating gives CASSQDGTLSDTQYF.